The 6 T cell receptor beta chains listed next were all sequenced from one sample in a study of regulatory T cells in long-lasting Graves disease. Time point described: newly diagnosed GD, antithyroid drugs for less than 3 months. PBMCs were the source of the RNA used for TCR sequencing. Construction of TCR beta libraries relied on iRepertoire HTBI primers and on Arm-PCR targeting CDR3 regions. Each CDR3 protein gets one entry after TCRdb re-called the multiplex PCR reads with MiXCR. The sample has 550,000 or so distinct CDR3 sequences; around 13% are singletons. This sample also appeared in a second study, on T cells in Graves' hyperthyroidism and ophthalmopathy.

Sequenced material: peripheral blood mononuclear cells (PBMCs), taken at new diagnosis, from a patient treated with antithyroid drugs. The receptors here all came from a woman aged 30 to 39 with Graves disease.

In its sample, this clonotype was seen many times. The V and J genes are TRBV20-1 and TRBJ1-2, with D maybe TRBD1 (5 bases). The V gene's germline CDR1 is DFQATT and CDR2 SNEGSKA (reference sequence). V dropped 0 bases and J dropped 6 bases, with 11 bases sitting between them. The CDR3 is 13 amino acids. CDR3 in amino acids: CSARDPRAHGYTF. The CDR3 bases are TGCAGTGCTAGAGATCCCAGGGCCCATGGCTACACCTTC.

There are a few counts of this clonotype. The gene calls are TRBV6-1 and TRBJ2-7, with TRBD2 matching 7 bases. Germline V lookup: CDR1 MNHNS, CDR2 SASEGT. J was trimmed by 3 bases and V by 5 bases; bases with no gene match: 13. The CDR3 runs to 16 residues. The DNA for the CDR3 is TGTGCCAGCAGTCCTGACTTGCTAGCGGTCGTCTACGAGCAGTACTTC. It yields the protein CASSPDLLAVVYEQYF.

This clonotype showed up just a few times. One junction end does not reproduce the germline sequence, and a read error may be involved. J is TRBJ2-1 and V is TRBV7-3, with 9 bases lining up with TRBD2. Germline values: CDR1 SGHTA, CDR2 FQGTGA. CDR3 length: 17 amino acids. In DNA, the CDR3 is TGTGCCGGCAGCTTAACCTTAGCGAGCGGGAGGAGAAATGAGCAGTTCTTC. Protein product: CAGSLTLASGRRNEQFF.

This clonotype was seen repeatedly, ten times or more. J is TRBJ2-2 and V is TRBV5-1; 8 bases align to TRBD1. V lost 3 bases to trimming and J lost 3 bases; unmatched junction nucleotides: 7. This CDR3 spans 16 amino acids. The germline CDR1 and CDR2 sequences are SGHRS and YFSETQ. The CDR3 spells CASSSWTGKDTGELFF. The CDR3 DNA reads TGCGCCAGCAGCTCCTGGACAGGGAAGGACACCGGGGAGCTGTTTTTT.

The chain recombines TRBV3-1 with TRBJ2-1; weak D call: TRBD1 (7 bases). V lost 8 bases and J 7 bases, leaving 15 bases between the germline ends. Germline-derived CDR1 and CDR2 are LGHDT and YNNKEL (reference sequence). The length of the CDR3 is 13 residues. The CDR3 loop is CASQGGGLNEQFF. The CDR3 DNA reads TGTGCCAGCCAGGGGGGAGGTTTAAATGAGCAGTTCTTC.

The chain joins TRBV4-1 to TRBJ2-6; TRBD2 agrees at 13 bases. V gave up 1 base and J gave up 0 bases; unmatched junction bases: 3. Germline assignment: CDR1 MGHRA and CDR2 YSYEKL. The CDR3 is made up of 19 amino acids. The CDR3 coding sequence is TGCGCCAGCAGCCAAGTAAGACTAGCGGGGGGCTCTGGGGCCAACGTCCTGACTTTC. It is translated as CASSQVRLAGGSGANVLTF.